The 18 T cell receptor beta chains below come from one sample, sequenced in a study of CD8+ T cells in alopecia areata. Extracted RNA was reverse transcribed, and the resulting cDNA served as sequencing template. Using immunoSEQ multiplex PCR, the repertoire was profiled, and TCRdb retains in-frame clones only, with some absent. Counted here are about 100,000 clones, around 40% occurring once; the ten biggest clones make up about 17%. Documented treatment: oral pan-JAK inhibitor, 5-10 mg twice daily. The source was CD8+ T cells sorted from blood, collected at week 24, from a patient treated with tofacitinib. The receptor source for this set is a human donor with alopecia areata.

The rearrangement links TRBV27 to TRBJ1-5; D unclear. Trimming pared 4 bases from V and 4 bases from J, leaving 8 bases between. This CDR3 contains 13 residues. Germline CDR1 and CDR2: MNHEY and SMNVEV (reference sequence). The DNA for the CDR3 is TGTGCCAGCAGTTCTCGAGGTAATCAGCCCCAGCATTTT. It is translated as CASSSRGNQPQHF.

This chain joins TRBV29-1 and TRBJ2-7; TRBD1 might be the D (6 bases). The CDR3 extends over 13 amino acids. The germline gives CDR1 SQVTM, CDR2 ANQGSEA. Trimming took off 4 bases at V and 3 bases at J, with 13 bases between the two ends. The CDR3 DNA follows: TGCAGCGTTGGGCCCGGGACAAACTACGAGCAGTACTTC. As protein: CSVGPGTNYEQYF.

J is TRBJ2-1 and V is TRBV7-2; 10 bases map to TRBD2. The CDR3 is 17 residues long. V was clipped by 5 bases and J by 0 bases; unmatched bases: 7. CDR1 and CDR2 (germline): SGHTA, FQGNSA. The CDR3 DNA reads TGTGCCAGCAGCCCCCGACTAGCGGGTAGCTCCTACAATGAGCAGTTCTTC. It codes for CASSPRLAGSSYNEQFF. Variable domain in full (rest from reference TRBV7-2 and TRBJ2-1): GAGVSQSPSNKVTEKGKDVELRCDPISGHTALYWYRQSLGQGLEFLIYFQGNSAPDKSGLPSDRFSAERTGGSVSTLTIQRTQQEDSAVYLCASSPRLAGSSYNEQFFGPGTRLTVL.

This clone was seen a handful of times. J is TRBJ2-5 and V is TRBV19; D might be TRBD2 (5 bases). The CDR3 is 15 residues long. V lost 5 bases and J 5 bases, leaving 18 bases between the germline ends. Germline V gene data show CDR1 as LNHDA and CDR2 as SQIVND (reference sequence). Here the CDR3 DNA reads TGTGCCAGTAGTGCTCTGCCGGGGATTTCGGAGACCCAGTACTTC. It codes for CASSALPGISETQYF. Full variable domain (rest looked up from reference TRBV19 and TRBJ2-5): DGGITQSPKYLFRKEGQNVTLSCEQNLNHDAMYWYRQDPGQGLRLIYYSQIVNDFQKGDIAEGYSVSREKKESFPLTVTSAQKNPTAFYLCASSALPGISETQYFGPGTRLLVL.

The chain joins TRBV30 to TRBJ2-1, with D unresolved. From germline, CDR1 is GTSNPN and CDR2 SVGIG (reference sequence). The CDR3 consists of 11 residues. The V and J ends lost 4 bases and 7 bases respectively, with 8 bases between them. CDR3: CAWNVGNEQFF. DNA for the CDR3: TGTGCCTGGAATGTCGGTAATGAGCAGTTCTTC.

V is TRBV7-9 and J is TRBJ1-2; D is ambiguous. The CDR3 spans 13 residues. V lost 5 bases and J lost 5, with 12 bases in between. CDR1 is SEHNR and CDR2 is FQNEAQ in the germline V gene (reference sequence). CDR3 in DNA: TGTGCCAGCAGCCCTACGGGGATATATGGCTACACCTTC. It encodes CASSPTGIYGYTF.

This rearrangement joins TRBV27 to TRBJ1-2, with TRBD1 matching 10 bases. V shed 0 bases, J shed 8 bases, and the junction held 9 bases outside the gene matches. The germline V gene encodes CDR1 MNHEY and CDR2 SMNVEV (reference sequence). The CDR3 is 16 amino acids. The CDR3: CASSLSPAGTGDGYTF. The CDR3 region has the DNA TGTGCCAGCAGTTTATCTCCCGCCGGGACAGGGGACGGCTACACCTTC.

This chain links TRBV4-1 with TRBJ2-7, with a tentative D call TRBD1 (6 bases). The CDR3 length is 14 residues. Trimming stripped 0 bases from V and 4 bases from J, with 10 bases between. The germline gives CDR1 MGHRA, CDR2 YSYEKL. Here the CDR3 reads CASSQETGTYEQYF. As DNA, the CDR3 is TGCGCCAGCAGCCAAGAGACAGGAACTTACGAGCAGTACTTC.

The CDR3 DNA reads as TGTGCCAGCAGCGTAGGAGGGAGCCAGGGGGCCTACGAGCAGTACTTC. This encodes CASSVGGSQGAYEQYF. The chain joins TRBV9 to TRBJ2-7, with 7 bases matching TRBD1. V lost 0 bases and J lost 2; bases outside the gene matches: 8. The CDR3 totals 16 residues. CDR1 is SGDLS, CDR2 YYNGEE, per germline.

The rearrangement joins TRBV19 to TRBJ2-2; TRBD2 matches at 10 bases. There are 20 residues in the CDR3. V lost 7 bases to trimming and J lost 4 bases; unmatched junction nucleotides: 21. The V gene's germline CDR1 is LNHDA and CDR2 SQIVND (reference sequence). For the CDR3, the DNA is TGTGCCAGTAACGTCATGGGGACTAGCGTCTCGTTAATTAGCACCGGGGAGCTGTTTTTT. This translates into CASNVMGTSVSLISTGELFF.

The V and J genes are TRBV9 and TRBJ1-1; D gene ambiguous. V gave up 3 bases and J gave up 4 bases, with 10 bases separating them. This CDR3 is 13 amino acids long. Germline assignment: CDR1 SGDLS and CDR2 YYNGEE. CDR3 amino acids: CASSARTGTEAFF. The CDR3 DNA follows: TGTGCCAGCAGCGCCCGGACTGGCACTGAAGCTTTCTTT.

The chain combines TRBV5-1 with TRBJ1-5; 7 nucleotides agree with TRBD1. Losses at the gene ends were 0 bases for V and 7 bases for J; bases not matched to a gene: 7. The CDR3 has 15 amino acids. Germline CDR1 and CDR2: SGHRS and YFSETQ. In DNA, the CDR3 is TGCGCCAGCAGCTTGGAGGGGGCTTCGGGCCAGCCCCAGCATTTT. This translates into CASSLEGASGQPQHF.

The rearrangement joins TRBV7-8 to TRBJ2-5, with D possibly being TRBD2 (5 bases). The CDR3 spans 14 residues. Germline CDR1 and CDR2: SGHVS and FQNEAQ. The ends were cut back, 3 bases at V and 2 bases at J, with 10 bases in the middle. CDR3 loop: CASSLGRGQETQYF. CDR3 bases: TGTGCCAGCAGCTTGGGGAGAGGGCAAGAGACCCAGTACTTC.

The rearrangement uses TRBV13 and TRBJ2-3, with 9 bases matching TRBD1. The CDR3 consists of 16 residues. Germline V gives CDR1 PRHDT, CDR2 FYEKMQ (reference sequence). V lost 4 bases and J lost 3; bases outside the gene matches: 8. The CDR3 nucleotides read TGTGCCAGCAGCTCGCCGGGACAGGGTAAAACAGATACGCAGTATTTT. Residues: CASSSPGQGKTDTQYF.

The rearrangement joins TRBV27 to TRBJ2-7, with TRBD1 matching 10 bases. V lost 6 bases and J lost 2; bases outside the gene matches: 1. The germline CDR1 and CDR2 sequences are MNHEY and SMNVEV (reference sequence). This CDR3 has 13 amino acids. The CDR3 here is CASRDRGTYEQYF. The CDR3 region has the DNA TGTGCCAGCAGGGACAGGGGGACCTACGAGCAGTACTTC.

The V call is TRBV7-6, the J call TRBJ1-5; 9 nucleotides align to TRBD1. The V and J ends lost 5 bases and 6 bases, in that order; junction bases with no gene match: 8. The CDR3 covers 15 residues. Looked up from germline, CDR1 is SGHVS and CDR2 is FNYEAQ. Written as DNA, the CDR3 is TGTGCCAGCAGCCCGACACAGGGGGCAGGTCAGCCCCAGCATTTT. It codes for CASSPTQGAGQPQHF.

V gene TRBV13 combines with J gene TRBJ2-1; D is ambiguous. Germline V gene data show CDR1 as PRHDT and CDR2 as FYEKMQ (reference sequence). The germline V and J ends were trimmed by 6 bases and 6 bases, with 9 bases remaining between them. This CDR3 is 12 amino acids long. CDR3 coding DNA: TGTGCCAGCAGTCAAACAGCCAATGAGCAGTTCTTC. Residues: CASSQTANEQFF.

The CDR3 region is CASSLDRGLGNTIYF. The DNA of the CDR3 is TGTGCCAGCAGCTTGGACAGGGGGCTTGGTAACACCATATATTTT. This chain joins TRBV7-2 and TRBJ1-3; 11 nucleotides align to TRBD1. The CDR3 runs to 15 residues. Germline V gene sequence: CDR1 SGHTA, CDR2 FQGNSA. With V trimmed by 3 bases and J by 7 bases, 5 bases remained unmatched.